This record concerns one TCR beta chain sequence. The germline V gene has CDR1 SEHNR and CDR2 FQNEAQ (reference sequence). Trimming shortened V by 3 bases and J by 3 bases, and 8 bases separated the two germline ends. This CDR3 is 13 amino acids long. The record originates from a study of T cell responses to AZD1222 COVID-19 vaccine. Using immunoSEQ multiplex PCR, the repertoire was profiled, and TCRdb retains in-frame clones only, with some absent. The sample records some 36,000 clones, about 89% being singletons. The sequencing here drew on peripheral blood, taken on day 0 of AZD1222 vaccination. The V and J genes are TRBV7-9 and TRBJ1-1; D is ambiguous. This sequence originates from an adult in good health. CDR3 loop: CASSFSGYTEAFF. The CDR3 DNA reads TGTGCCAGCAGCTTTTCGGGTTACACTGAAGCTTTCTTT.